The 13 T cell receptor beta chains reported below all come from one sample, sequenced in a study of cytotoxic CD8 clonotypes in ibrutinib-treated CLL. Here immunoSEQ multiplex PCR was the method, and the copy in TCRdb shows in-frame clones only, minus some. The repertoire holds about 200,000 clones, with roughly 72% as singletons. Sequencing used PBMCs, obtained after 24 months of ibrutinib treatment. Source of these receptors: a human donor with chronic lymphocytic leukemia.

Concerning this clone itself: This same CDR3 is encoded by further DNA sequences in the sample. This chain uses TRBV7-9 with TRBJ2-7; TRBD2 might be the D (5 bases). The length of the CDR3 is 12 residues. The germline V and J ends were trimmed by 3 bases and 4 bases, with 7 bases remaining between them. Germline CDR1 is SEHNR and CDR2 is FQNEAQ (reference sequence). In nucleotides, the CDR3 is TGTGCCAGCAGCTTCGGGAATTACGAGCAGTACTTC. Amino acids: CASSFGNYEQYF.

The rearrangement joins TRBV6-6 to TRBJ1-1; D perhaps matches TRBD1 (6 bases). Germline V CDR1 and CDR2: MNHNY, SVGAGI (reference sequence). This CDR3 contains 15 residues. The V gene lost 5 bases and the J gene lost 5 bases, with 18 bases spanning the gap. In nucleotides, the CDR3 is TGTGCCAGCAGTCTTGGGTGGGGGGCCGGAACTGAAGCTTTCTTT. It is translated as CASSLGWGAGTEAFF.

This chain connects TRBV2 to TRBJ1-1, with unresolved D. CDR3 length equals 11 residues. With 6 bases removed from V and 5 bases from J, the gap between germline ends came to 7 bases. Looked up from germline, CDR1 is SNHLY and CDR2 is FYNNEI. The CDR3 coding sequence is TGTGCCAGCAGCCTCGGTACTGAAGCTTTCTTT. This codes for CASSLGTEAFF.

The chain carries TRBV10-2 and TRBJ2-1; tentative D call: TRBD1 (5 bases). Germline V gives CDR1 WSHSY, CDR2 SAAADI. The ends were cut back, 4 bases at V and 8 bases at J, with 15 bases in the middle. This CDR3 has 14 amino acids. The DNA of the CDR3 is TGCGCCAGCAGTGCCCCAGGGAAGTCCGATGAGCAGTTCTTC. It translates to CASSAPGKSDEQFF.

This chain connects TRBV4-2 to TRBJ2-7; D remains unclear. Looked up from germline, CDR1 is LGHNA and CDR2 is YNFKEQ. V was clipped by 0 bases and J by 2 bases, with 11 bases between them. This CDR3 comprises 15 residues. The CDR3, as DNA: TGTGCCAGCAGCCAAGATCCGTCCCCGCCCTACGAGCAGTACTTC. Its translation: CASSQDPSPPYEQYF.

The chain joins TRBV7-9 to TRBJ1-1, with a weak D call TRBD1 (5 bases). V was clipped by 6 bases and J by 3 bases, with 17 bases between them. This CDR3 is built from 15 residues. Germline V lookup: CDR1 SEHNR, CDR2 FQNEAQ (reference sequence). CDR3 DNA: TGTGCCAGCAGTAATAGACAGAACCTTGACACTGAAGCTTTCTTT. This translates into CASSNRQNLDTEAFF.

The chain links TRBV7-6 to TRBJ2-3; D possibly corresponds to TRBD2 (5 bases). With 5 bases removed from V and 4 bases from J, the gap between germline ends came to 10 bases. Germline loops: CDR1 SGHVS, CDR2 FNYEAQ. This CDR3 contains 13 residues. The CDR3 region has the DNA TGTGCCAGCAGCCCGGGGAGTGCAGATACGCAGTATTTT. Encoded protein: CASSPGSADTQYF. Full variable domain (outside the CDR3, taken from reference TRBV7-6 and TRBJ2-3): GAGVSQSPRYKVTKRGQDVALRCDPISGHVSLYWYRQALGQGPEFLTYFNYEAQQDKSGLPNDRFSAERPEGSISTLTIQRTEQRDSAMYRCASSPGSADTQYFGPGTRLTVL.

The genes are TRBV5-1 and TRBJ2-1; tentatively, D is TRBD1 or TRBD2 (5 bases each). The CDR3 length is 15 residues. The germline gives CDR1 SGHRS, CDR2 YFSETQ. Trimming removed 3 bases from V and 3 bases from J, with 13 bases in between. The CDR3 nucleotides read TGCGCCAGCAGCTCACACTTGGGGGACTACAATGAGCAGTTCTTC. It translates to CASSSHLGDYNEQFF.

This clone was picked up a small number of times. The same CDR3 arises from other DNA sequences in this sample as well. The chain recombines TRBV7-8 with TRBJ1-5, with D unresolved. Trimming removed 4 bases at V and 5 bases at J, with 9 bases between. Germline V gene sequence: CDR1 SGHVS, CDR2 FQNEAQ. The CDR3 sequence is 13 residues long. The DNA of the CDR3 is TGTGCCAGCAGCTCGGACCGGGATCAGCCCCAGCATTTT. It encodes CASSSDRDQPQHF.

This clone was counted a few times. This chain connects TRBV2 to TRBJ2-1; D gene unclear. The CDR3 runs to 13 residues. The germline gives CDR1 SNHLY, CDR2 FYNNEI. V shed 3 bases and J shed 8 bases, with 11 bases lying between them. CDR3 loop: CASSDINDHEQFF. Here the CDR3 DNA reads TGTGCCAGCAGTGATATCAACGACCATGAGCAGTTCTTC.

The gene calls are TRBV4-1 and TRBJ2-7; a weak D match, TRBD1 (6 bases). The germline V gene encodes CDR1 MGHRA and CDR2 YSYEKL. Trimming shortened V by 1 base and J by 2 bases, and 12 bases separated the two germline ends. This CDR3 spans 15 amino acids. The CDR3 DNA reads as TGCGCCAGCAGCCAAGGGGCAGGGGCCACCTACGAGCAGTACTTC. It codes for CASSQGAGATYEQYF.

The chain carries TRBV10-3 and TRBJ2-7, with D possibly TRBD2 on 7 matching bases. CDR3 length: 13 amino acids. With 3 bases removed from V and 9 bases from J, the gap between germline ends came to 15 bases. The germline V gene encodes CDR1 ENHRY and CDR2 SYGVKD. CDR3 sequence reads: CAISEVGGRVQYF. CDR3 in DNA: TGTGCCATCAGTGAAGTGGGGGGGCGGGTGCAGTACTTC.

The rearrangement links TRBV2 to TRBJ2-7; 11 bases are a match to TRBD2. From germline, CDR1 is SNHLY and CDR2 FYNNEI. The J segment lost 0 bases and the V segment lost 8 bases, leaving 3 bases of the junction unmatched. There are 14 residues in the CDR3. CDR3 residues: CASFGTSGSYEQYF. The CDR3 bases are TGTGCCAGCTTTGGGACTAGCGGCTCCTACGAGCAGTACTTC.